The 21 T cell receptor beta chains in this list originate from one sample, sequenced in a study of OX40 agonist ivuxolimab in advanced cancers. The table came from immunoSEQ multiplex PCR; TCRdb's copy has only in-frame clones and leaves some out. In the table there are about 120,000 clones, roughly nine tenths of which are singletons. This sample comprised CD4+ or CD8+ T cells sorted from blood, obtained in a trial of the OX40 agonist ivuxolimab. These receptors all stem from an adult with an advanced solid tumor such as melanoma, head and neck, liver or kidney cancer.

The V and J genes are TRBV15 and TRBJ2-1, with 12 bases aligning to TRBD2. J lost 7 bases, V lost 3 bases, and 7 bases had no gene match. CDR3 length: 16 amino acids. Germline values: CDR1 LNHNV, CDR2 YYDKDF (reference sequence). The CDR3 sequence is CATSSQLAGGFNEQFF. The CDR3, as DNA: TGTGCCACCAGCAGTCAACTAGCGGGGGGTTTTAATGAGCAGTTCTTC.

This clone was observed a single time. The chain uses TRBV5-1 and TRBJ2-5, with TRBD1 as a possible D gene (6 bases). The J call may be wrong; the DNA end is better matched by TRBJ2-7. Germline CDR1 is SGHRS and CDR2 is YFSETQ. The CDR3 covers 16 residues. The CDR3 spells CASSSHTGTVPYEQYF. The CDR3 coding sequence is TGCGCCAGCAGCTCCCACACAGGGACGGTCCCCTACGAGCAGTACTTC.

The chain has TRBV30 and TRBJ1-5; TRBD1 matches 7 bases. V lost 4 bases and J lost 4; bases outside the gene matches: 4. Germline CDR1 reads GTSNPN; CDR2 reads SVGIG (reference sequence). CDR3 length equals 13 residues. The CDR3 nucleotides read TGTGCCTGGACCCGACAGGGTAATCAGCCCCAGCATTTT. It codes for CAWTRQGNQPQHF.

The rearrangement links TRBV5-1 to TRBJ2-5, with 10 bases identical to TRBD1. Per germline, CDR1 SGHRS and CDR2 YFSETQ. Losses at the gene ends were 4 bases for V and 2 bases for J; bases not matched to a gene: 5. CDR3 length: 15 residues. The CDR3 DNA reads TGCGCCAGCAGCGTCGACAGGGGGCAGCAAGAGACCCAGTACTTC. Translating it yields CASSVDRGQQETQYF.

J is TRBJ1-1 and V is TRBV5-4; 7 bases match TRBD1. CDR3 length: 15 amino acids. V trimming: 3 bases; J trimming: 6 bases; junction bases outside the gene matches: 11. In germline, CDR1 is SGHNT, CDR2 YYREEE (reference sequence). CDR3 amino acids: CASSSGQEVNAEAFF. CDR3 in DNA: TGTGCCAGCAGCTCCGGACAGGAGGTTAACGCTGAAGCTTTCTTT.

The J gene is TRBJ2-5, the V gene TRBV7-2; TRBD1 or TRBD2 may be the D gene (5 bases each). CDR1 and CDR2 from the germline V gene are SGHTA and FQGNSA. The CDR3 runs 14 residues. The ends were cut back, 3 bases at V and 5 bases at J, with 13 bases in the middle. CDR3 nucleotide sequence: TGTGCCAGCAGCTTCTCGGGACCCCCGGAGACCCAGTACTTC. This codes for CASSFSGPPETQYF.

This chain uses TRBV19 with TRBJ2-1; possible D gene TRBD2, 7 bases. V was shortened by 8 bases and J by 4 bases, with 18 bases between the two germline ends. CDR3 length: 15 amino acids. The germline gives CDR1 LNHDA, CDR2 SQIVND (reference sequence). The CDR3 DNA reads TGTGCCAGTCGCGCGACGGCGGGGGCGTACAATGAGCAGTTCTTC. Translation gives CASRATAGAYNEQFF. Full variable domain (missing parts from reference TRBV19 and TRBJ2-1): DGGITQSPKYLFRKEGQNVTLSCEQNLNHDAMYWYRQDPGQGLRLIYYSQIVNDFQKGDIAEGYSVSREKKESFPLTVTSAQKNPTAFYLCASRATAGAYNEQFFGPGTRLTVL.

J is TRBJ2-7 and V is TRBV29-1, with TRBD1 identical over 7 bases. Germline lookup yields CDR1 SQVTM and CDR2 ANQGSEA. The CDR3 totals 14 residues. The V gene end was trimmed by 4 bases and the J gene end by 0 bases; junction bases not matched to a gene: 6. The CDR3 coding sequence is TGCAGCGTTGTGCCGACAGGGATCTCCTACGAGCAGTACTTC. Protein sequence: CSVVPTGISYEQYF.

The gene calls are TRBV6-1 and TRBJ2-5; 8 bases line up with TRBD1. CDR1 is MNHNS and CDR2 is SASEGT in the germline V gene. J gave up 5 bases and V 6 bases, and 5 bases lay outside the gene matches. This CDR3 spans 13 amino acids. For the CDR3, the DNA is TGTGCCAGCAGGCGACAGGGGTTTGAGACCCAGTACTTC. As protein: CASRRQGFETQYF.

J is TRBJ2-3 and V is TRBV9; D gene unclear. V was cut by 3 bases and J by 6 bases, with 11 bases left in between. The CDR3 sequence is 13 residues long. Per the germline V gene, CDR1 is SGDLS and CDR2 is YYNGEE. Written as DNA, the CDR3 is TGTGCCAGCAGCGCGAGGAGAAGCGATACGCAGTATTTT. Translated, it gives CASSARRSDTQYF.

The CDR3 sequence is CASAASGGTDTQYF. CDR3 nucleotides: TGTGCCAGCGCCGCATCAGGGGGAACAGATACGCAGTATTTT. The chain couples TRBV6-5 to TRBJ2-3; 7 bases agree with TRBD1. CDR1 and CDR2 from the germline V gene are MNHEY and SVGAGI. With V trimmed by 8 bases and J by 3 bases, 8 bases remained unmatched. The CDR3 runs 14 residues.

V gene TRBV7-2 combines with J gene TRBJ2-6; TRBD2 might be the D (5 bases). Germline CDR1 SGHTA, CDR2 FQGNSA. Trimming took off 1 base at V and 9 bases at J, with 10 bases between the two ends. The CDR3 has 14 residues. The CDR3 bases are TGTGCCAGCAGCTTAGGGGCTAGCTTCAACGTCCTGACTTTC. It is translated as CASSLGASFNVLTF.

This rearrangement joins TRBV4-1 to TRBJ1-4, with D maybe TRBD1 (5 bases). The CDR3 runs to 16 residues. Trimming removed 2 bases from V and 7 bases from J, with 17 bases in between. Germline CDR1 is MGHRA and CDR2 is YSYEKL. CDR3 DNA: TGCGCCAGCAGCCAAAATCTTGGGACTCAGGGTGAAAAACTGTTTTTT. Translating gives CASSQNLGTQGEKLFF.

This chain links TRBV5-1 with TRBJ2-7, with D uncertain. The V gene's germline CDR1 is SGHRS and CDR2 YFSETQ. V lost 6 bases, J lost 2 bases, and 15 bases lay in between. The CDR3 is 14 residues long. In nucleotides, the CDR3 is TGCGCCAGCAAGACAACCCCAGCAACCTACGAGCAGTACTTC. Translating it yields CASKTTPATYEQYF.

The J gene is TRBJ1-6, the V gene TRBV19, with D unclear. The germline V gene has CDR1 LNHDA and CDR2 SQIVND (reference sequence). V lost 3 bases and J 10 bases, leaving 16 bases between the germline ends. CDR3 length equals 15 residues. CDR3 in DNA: TGTGCCAGTAGTATTAATCCCCTCACACTCTCACCCCTCCACTTT. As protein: CASSINPLTLSPLHF.

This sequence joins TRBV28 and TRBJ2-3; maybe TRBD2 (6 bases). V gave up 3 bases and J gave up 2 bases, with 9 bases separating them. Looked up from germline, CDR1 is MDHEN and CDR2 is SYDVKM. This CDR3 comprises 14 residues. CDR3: CASSFAGNTDTQYF. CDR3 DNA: TGTGCCAGCAGTTTTGCGGGGAACACAGATACGCAGTATTTT.

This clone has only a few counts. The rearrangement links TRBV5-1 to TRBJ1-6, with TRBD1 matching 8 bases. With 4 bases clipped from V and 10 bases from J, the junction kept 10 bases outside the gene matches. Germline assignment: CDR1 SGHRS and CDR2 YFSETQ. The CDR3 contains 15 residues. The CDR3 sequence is CASSNSGGAGSPLHF. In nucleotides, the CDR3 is TGCGCCAGCAGCAATTCAGGGGGCGCTGGGTCACCCCTCCACTTT.

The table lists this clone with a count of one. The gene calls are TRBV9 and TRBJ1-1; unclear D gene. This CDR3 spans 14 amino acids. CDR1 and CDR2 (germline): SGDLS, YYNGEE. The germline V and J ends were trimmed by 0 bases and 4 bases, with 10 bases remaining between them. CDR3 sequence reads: CASSVADFSTEAFF. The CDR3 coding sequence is TGTGCCAGCAGCGTAGCGGATTTCAGCACTGAAGCTTTCTTT.

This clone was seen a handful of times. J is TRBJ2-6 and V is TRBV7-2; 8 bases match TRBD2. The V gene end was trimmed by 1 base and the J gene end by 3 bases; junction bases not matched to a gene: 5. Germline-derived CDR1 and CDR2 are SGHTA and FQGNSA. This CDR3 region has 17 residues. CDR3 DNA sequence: TGTGCCAGCAGCTTAGGCGGGGGGCTAGGTGGGGCCAACGTCCTGACTTTC. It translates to CASSLGGGLGGANVLTF.

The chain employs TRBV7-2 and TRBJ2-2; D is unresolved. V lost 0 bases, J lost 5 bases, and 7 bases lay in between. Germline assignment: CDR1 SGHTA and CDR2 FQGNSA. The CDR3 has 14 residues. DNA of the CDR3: TGTGCCAGCAGCTTAGCTTTTCAAACCGGGGAGCTGTTTTTT. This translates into CASSLAFQTGELFF.

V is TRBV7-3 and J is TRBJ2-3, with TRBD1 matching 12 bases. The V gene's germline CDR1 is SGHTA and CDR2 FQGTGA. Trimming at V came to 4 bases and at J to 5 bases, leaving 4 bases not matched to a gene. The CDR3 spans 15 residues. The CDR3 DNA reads TGTGCCAGCAGCTCGGGACAGGGGGCAAGAGATACGCAGTATTTT. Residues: CASSSGQGARDTQYF.